One sample yielded the 5 T cell receptor beta chains listed below, sequenced in a study of blood T cell repertoires in COVID-19. TCRdb keeps only in-frame clones here, not all; method: immunoSEQ multiplex PCR. Of roughly 150,000 clones listed, 80% to 90% were seen once; the top ten hold less than 4.5%. Sequencing used PBMCs or T cells enriched from blood (not recorded which). The receptors derive from a man in his fifties or sixties who had recovered from COVID-19.

The V call is TRBV7-2, the J call TRBJ1-6, with D unclear. V lost 4 bases to trimming and J lost 10 bases, with 11 bases between them. The CDR3 has 13 residues. The germline V gene has CDR1 SGHTA and CDR2 FQGNSA. The CDR3: CASSYRQESPLHF. In DNA, the CDR3 is TGTGCCAGCAGCTACCGTCAGGAATCACCCCTCCACTTT.

The J gene is TRBJ2-3, the V gene TRBV5-4, with 11 bases fitting TRBD2. This CDR3 is 13 amino acids long. After removal of 5 bases from V and 6 bases from J, the junction contained 2 bases not matched to a gene. Germline CDR1 reads SGHNT; CDR2 reads YYREEE (reference sequence). This chain's CDR3 is CASRTSGVDTQYF. In nucleotides, the CDR3 is TGTGCCAGCAGGACTAGCGGGGTGGATACGCAGTATTTT.

The DNA of the CDR3 is TGTGCCAGCTTACCCGGGACTAGCATCTACAATGAGCAGTTCTTC. It encodes CASLPGTSIYNEQFF. The rearrangement joins TRBV18 to TRBJ2-1; 9 nucleotides agree with TRBD2. Germline V CDR1 and CDR2: KGHSH, LQKENI. V dropped 7 bases and J dropped 3; count of bases not matched to a gene: 7. The CDR3 is 15 amino acids.

Concerning this clone itself: The identical CDR3 is also encoded by other nucleotide sequences in the sample. V usage is TRBV18 and J usage is TRBJ1-3, with a weak D call TRBD1 (5 bases). The ends were cut back, 3 bases at V and 0 bases at J, with 6 bases in the middle. This CDR3 has 14 residues. Per germline, CDR1 KGHSH and CDR2 LQKENI. CDR3 in amino acids: CASSPDSSGNTIYF. Here the CDR3 DNA reads TGTGCCAGCTCACCCGACAGCTCTGGAAACACCATATATTTT.

The chain carries TRBV5-5 and TRBJ1-3, with D possibly matching TRBD1 (5 bases). With 0 bases removed from V and 2 bases from J, the gap between germline ends came to 12 bases. The germline CDR1 and CDR2 sequences are SGHKS and YYEKEE (reference sequence). The CDR3 has 16 residues. The CDR3 protein is CASSLVGVLTGNTIYF. For the CDR3, the DNA is TGTGCCAGCAGCTTGGTAGGGGTATTAACTGGAAACACCATATATTTT.